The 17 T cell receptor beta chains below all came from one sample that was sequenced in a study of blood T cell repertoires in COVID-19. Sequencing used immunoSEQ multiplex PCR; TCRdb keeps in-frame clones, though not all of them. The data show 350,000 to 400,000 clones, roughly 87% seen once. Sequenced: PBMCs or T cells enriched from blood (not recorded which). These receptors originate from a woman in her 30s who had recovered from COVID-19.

The CDR3 bases are TGCGCCAGCAGTGAGGAACTAGCAGCGAATACGCAGTATTTT. Protein: CASSEELAANTQYF. The chain uses TRBV10-1 and TRBJ2-3, with D possibly being TRBD2 (6 bases). V dropped 2 bases and J dropped 7 bases, with 13 bases sitting between them. Germline assignment: CDR1 WNHNN and CDR2 SYGVQD (reference sequence). This CDR3 has 14 residues.

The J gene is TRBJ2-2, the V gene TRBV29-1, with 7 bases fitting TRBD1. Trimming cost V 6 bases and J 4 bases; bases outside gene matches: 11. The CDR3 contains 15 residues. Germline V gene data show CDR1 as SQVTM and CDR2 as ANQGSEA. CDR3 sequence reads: CSVPGTAGATGELFF. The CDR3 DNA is TGCAGCGTCCCCGGGACAGCCGGGGCCACCGGGGAGCTGTTTTTT.

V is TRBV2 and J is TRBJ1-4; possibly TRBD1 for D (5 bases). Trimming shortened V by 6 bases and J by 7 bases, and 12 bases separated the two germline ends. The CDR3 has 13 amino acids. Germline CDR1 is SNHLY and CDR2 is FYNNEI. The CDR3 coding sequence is TGTGCCAGCAGGGACGGTAGGGGTGAAAAACTGTTTTTT. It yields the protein CASRDGRGEKLFF.

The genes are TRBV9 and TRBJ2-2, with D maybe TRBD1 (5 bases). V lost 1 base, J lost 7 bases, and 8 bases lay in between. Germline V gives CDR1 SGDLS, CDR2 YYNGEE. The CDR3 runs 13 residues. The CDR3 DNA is TGTGCCAGCAGCGTAAGGGGCGGCGGGGAGCTGTTTTTT. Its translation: CASSVRGGGELFF.

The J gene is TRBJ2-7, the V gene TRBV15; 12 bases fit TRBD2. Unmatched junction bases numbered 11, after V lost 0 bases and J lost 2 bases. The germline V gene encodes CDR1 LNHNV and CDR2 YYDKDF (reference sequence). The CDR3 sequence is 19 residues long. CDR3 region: CATSREVTSGGFYPYEQYF. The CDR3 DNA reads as TGTGCCACCAGCAGAGAAGTGACTAGCGGGGGTTTTTACCCCTACGAGCAGTACTTC.

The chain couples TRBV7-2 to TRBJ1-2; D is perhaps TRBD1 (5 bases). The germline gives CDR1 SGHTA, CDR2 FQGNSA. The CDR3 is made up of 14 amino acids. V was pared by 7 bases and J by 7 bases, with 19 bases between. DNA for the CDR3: TGTGCCAGCACCCCCCAGCGGGGGGTAATTGGCTACACCTTC. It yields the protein CASTPQRGVIGYTF.

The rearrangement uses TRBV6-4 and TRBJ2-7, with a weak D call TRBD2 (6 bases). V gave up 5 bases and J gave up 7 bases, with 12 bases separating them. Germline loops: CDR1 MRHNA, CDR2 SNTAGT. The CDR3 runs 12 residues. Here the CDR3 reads CASSRVGGEQYF. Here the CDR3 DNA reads TGTGCCAGCAGTAGGGTTGGGGGGGAGCAGTACTTC.

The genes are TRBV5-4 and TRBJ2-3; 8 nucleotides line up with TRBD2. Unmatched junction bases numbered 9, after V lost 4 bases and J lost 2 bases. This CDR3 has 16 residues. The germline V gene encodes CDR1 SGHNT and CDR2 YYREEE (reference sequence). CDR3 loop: CASSDREGGATDTQYF. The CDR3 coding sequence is TGTGCCAGCAGCGACCGGGAGGGGGGGGCCACAGATACGCAGTATTTT.

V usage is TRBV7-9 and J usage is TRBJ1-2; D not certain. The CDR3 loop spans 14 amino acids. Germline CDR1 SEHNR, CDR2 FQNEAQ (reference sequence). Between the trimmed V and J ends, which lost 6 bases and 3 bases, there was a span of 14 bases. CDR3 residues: CASRPPQNYYGYTF. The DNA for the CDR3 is TGTGCCAGCAGACCCCCACAGAACTACTATGGCTACACCTTC.

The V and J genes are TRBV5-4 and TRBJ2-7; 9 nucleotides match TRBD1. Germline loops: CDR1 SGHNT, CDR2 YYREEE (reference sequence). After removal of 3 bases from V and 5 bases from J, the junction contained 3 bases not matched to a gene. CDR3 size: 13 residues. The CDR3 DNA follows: TGTGCCAGCAGCTATACAGGGGGCGACGAGCAGTACTTC. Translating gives CASSYTGGDEQYF.

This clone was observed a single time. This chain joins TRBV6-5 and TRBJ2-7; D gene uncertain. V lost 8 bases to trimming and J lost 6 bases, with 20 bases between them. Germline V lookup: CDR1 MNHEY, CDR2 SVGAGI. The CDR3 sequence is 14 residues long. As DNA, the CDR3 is TGTGCCAGCTGCATCTCGCTAGATTCTGCCGAGCAGTACTTC. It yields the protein CASCISLDSAEQYF.

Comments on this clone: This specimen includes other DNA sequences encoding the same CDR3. CDR3: CASSLRLAGSTDTQYF. CDR3 DNA: TGTGCCAGCAGCTTGAGGCTAGCGGGTAGCACAGATACGCAGTATTTT. The V gene is TRBV5-4, the J gene TRBJ2-3; 8 bases agree with TRBD2. In germline, CDR1 is SGHNT, CDR2 YYREEE (reference sequence). J gave up 0 bases and V 1 base, and 4 bases lay outside the gene matches. The CDR3 sequence is 16 residues long.

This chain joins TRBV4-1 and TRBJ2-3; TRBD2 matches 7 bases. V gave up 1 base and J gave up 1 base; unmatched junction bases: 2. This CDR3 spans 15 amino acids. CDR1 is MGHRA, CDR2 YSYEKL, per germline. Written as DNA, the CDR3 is TGCGCCAGCAGCCAAGGGCTAGCGGGCACAGATACGCAGTATTTT. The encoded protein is CASSQGLAGTDTQYF.

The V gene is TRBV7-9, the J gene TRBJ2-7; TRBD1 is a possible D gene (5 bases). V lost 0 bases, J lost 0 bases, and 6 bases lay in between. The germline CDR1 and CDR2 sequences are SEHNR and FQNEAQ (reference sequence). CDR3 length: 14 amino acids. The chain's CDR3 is CASSLAQASYEQYF. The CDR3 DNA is TGTGCCAGCAGCTTAGCACAGGCCTCCTACGAGCAGTACTTC.

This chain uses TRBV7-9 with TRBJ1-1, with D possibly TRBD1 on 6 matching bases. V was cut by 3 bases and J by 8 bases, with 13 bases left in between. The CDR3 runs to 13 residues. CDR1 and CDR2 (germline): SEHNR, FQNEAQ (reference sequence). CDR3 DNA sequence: TGTGCCAGCAGCTTTGGCCCAGGGGAAGAAGCTTTCTTT. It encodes CASSFGPGEEAFF.

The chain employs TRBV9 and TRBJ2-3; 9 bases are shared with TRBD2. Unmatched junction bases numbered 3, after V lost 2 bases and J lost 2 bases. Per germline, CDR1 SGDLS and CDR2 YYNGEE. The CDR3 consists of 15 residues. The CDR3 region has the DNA TGTGCCAGCAGCGTTCTAGCGGGGCTCACAGATACGCAGTATTTT. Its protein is CASSVLAGLTDTQYF.

The CDR3 sequence is CASSLVGRLVGTIYF. The CDR3 DNA is TGTGCCAGCAGCTTAGTAGGCAGGCTCGTCGGCACCATATATTTT. The V and J genes are TRBV11-2 and TRBJ1-3; the D is unclear. V lost 1 base and J 9 bases, leaving 16 bases between the germline ends. Germline CDR1 is SGHAT and CDR2 is FQNNGV. The length of the CDR3 is 15 residues.